Included here is one TCR beta chain sequence, with context. Sequence at one end of the junction differs from germline and may be a read error. This entry is derived from a study of blood T cells in healthy people across ages. With a J-beta primer mix and a sample-barcoded 5' primer, a second PCR ran roughly 6 to 11 cycles. TCRdb independently ran MiXCR on the 5' RACE reads; one entry per CDR3 protein. The table shows over 1,200,000 distinct CDR3 sequences, with around 59% occurring only once. The CDR3 has 14 amino acids. CDR1 is MGHRA and CDR2 is YSYEKL in the germline V gene. Sequencing input: blood. This chain links TRBV4-1 with TRBJ2-1; D is possibly TRBD1 or TRBD2 (6 bases each). The receptor was derived from a man between 18 and 29 years old in good health. CDR3 loop: CASSLEDGGDEQFF. The CDR3 region has the DNA TGTGCCAGCAGCCTAGAGGACGGGGGCGATGAGCAGTTCTTC.